This entry lists 10 T cell receptor beta chains sequenced from one sample in a study of blood T cell repertoires in COVID-19. Libraries were prepared by immunoSEQ multiplex PCR; TCRdb keeps only in-frame clonotypes and omits some of them. The table shows under 300,000 clones, with around 86% occurring only once. The material sequenced was peripheral blood. The receptors here all came from a man aged 25-45 years who had recovered from COVID-19.

The chain uses TRBV20-1 and TRBJ1-2; D possibly corresponds to TRBD1 (5 bases). Germline-derived CDR1 and CDR2 are DFQATT and SNEGSKA (reference sequence). Trimming pared 6 bases from V and 1 base from J, leaving 6 bases between. The CDR3 length is 11 residues. The CDR3, as DNA: TGCAGTGCGACAGTTAACTATGGCTACACCTTC. Its translation: CSATVNYGYTF.

The chain recombines TRBV10-3 with TRBJ2-2; 9 nucleotides align to TRBD1. The CDR3 consists of 15 residues. Germline V gene data show CDR1 as ENHRY and CDR2 as SYGVKD. With V trimmed by 10 bases and J by 8 bases, 14 bases remained unmatched. CDR3 residues: CASTGDRALMGELFF. The CDR3 DNA reads as TGTGCCAGCACTGGGGACAGGGCGCTTATGGGGGAGCTGTTTTTT.

The chain carries TRBV14 and TRBJ2-5, with a tentative D call TRBD1 (6 bases). V dropped 3 bases and J dropped 5 bases, with 16 bases sitting between them. The length of the CDR3 is 15 residues. CDR1 and CDR2 from the germline V gene are SGHDN and FVKESK. The CDR3: CASSHDTGMMETQYF. The CDR3 region has the DNA TGTGCCAGCAGCCACGATACAGGGATGATGGAGACCCAGTACTTC.

The chain uses TRBV6-4 and TRBJ1-2, with a tentative D call TRBD1 (6 bases). Per germline, CDR1 MRHNA and CDR2 SNTAGT. This CDR3 contains 16 residues. Trimming removed 0 bases from V and 5 bases from J, with 16 bases in between. The CDR3 DNA is TGTGCCAGCAGTGACTCCCCCCAGGGGATGGCTTATGGCTACACCTTC. This gives the protein CASSDSPQGMAYGYTF.

The rearrangement links TRBV27 to TRBJ2-7; TRBD1 matches 10 bases. The V gene end was trimmed by 5 bases and the J gene end by 9 bases; junction bases not matched to a gene: 10. Germline CDR1 is MNHEY and CDR2 is SMNVEV (reference sequence). The CDR3 consists of 14 residues. CDR3 amino acids: CASSPTDRGLGQYF. CDR3 nucleotide sequence: TGTGCCAGCAGTCCAACCGACAGGGGGCTCGGGCAGTACTTC.

This chain joins TRBV11-2 and TRBJ1-6; possible D gene TRBD1, 6 bases. V was pared by 1 base and J by 9 bases, with 13 bases between. This CDR3 spans 15 amino acids. The germline V gene encodes CDR1 SGHAT and CDR2 FQNNGV. For the CDR3, the DNA is TGTGCCAGCAGCTTAGTCGGGGGGCGAGGTTCACCCCTCCACTTT. Amino acid sequence: CASSLVGGRGSPLHF.

The chain links TRBV10-3 to TRBJ1-4, with 12 bases matching TRBD1. Germline trimming cut 10 bases from V and 7 bases from J; bases unmatched to any gene: 16. This CDR3 spans 17 amino acids. CDR1 is ENHRY, CDR2 SYGVKD, per germline. As DNA, the CDR3 is TGTGCCACCATTTACCGGGACAGGGGGCTAGCAGGTGAAAAACTGTTTTTT. The encoded protein is CATIYRDRGLAGEKLFF.

A few counts support this clone. The chain joins TRBV4-2 to TRBJ2-7; 7 bases line up with TRBD2. Germline V gives CDR1 LGHNA, CDR2 YNFKEQ. Trimming removed 1 base from V and 4 bases from J; junction bases left unmatched: 7. This CDR3 is 15 amino acids long. The CDR3 region has the DNA TGTGCCAGCAGCCAAGCTAGGAGCGGGGTTTACGAGCAGTACTTC. It yields the protein CASSQARSGVYEQYF.

This clone is a singleton in its sample. This sequence joins TRBV7-9 and TRBJ1-1; 7 bases align to TRBD1. Germline values: CDR1 SEHNR, CDR2 FQNEAQ (reference sequence). Trimming cost V 3 bases and J 2 bases; bases outside gene matches: 3. This CDR3 spans 14 amino acids. CDR3 bases: TGTGCCAGCAGCTTCGGGACAGTAAACACTGAAGCTTTCTTT. As protein: CASSFGTVNTEAFF.

The gene calls are TRBV3-1 (or the pseudogene TRBV3-2) and TRBJ1-6; no reliable D call. In germline, CDR1 is LGHDT, CDR2 YNNKEL (reference sequence). The CDR3 totals 15 residues. V was cut by 8 bases and J by 7 bases, with 18 bases left in between. This CDR3 reads CASGSISSQNSPLHF. The CDR3 bases are TGTGCCAGCGGTTCCATTAGTTCCCAAAATTCACCCCTCCACTTT.